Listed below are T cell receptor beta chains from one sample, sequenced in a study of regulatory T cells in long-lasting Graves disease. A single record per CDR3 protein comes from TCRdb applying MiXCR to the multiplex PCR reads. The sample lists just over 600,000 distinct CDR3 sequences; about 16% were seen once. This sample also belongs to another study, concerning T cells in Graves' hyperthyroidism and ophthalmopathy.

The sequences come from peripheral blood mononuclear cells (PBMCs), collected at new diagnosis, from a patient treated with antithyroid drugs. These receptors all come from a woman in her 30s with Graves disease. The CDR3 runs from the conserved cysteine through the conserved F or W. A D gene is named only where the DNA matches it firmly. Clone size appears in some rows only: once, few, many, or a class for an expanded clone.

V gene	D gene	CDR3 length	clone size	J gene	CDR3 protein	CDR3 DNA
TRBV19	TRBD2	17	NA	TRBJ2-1	CASKGLAGQGGGNEQFF	TGTGCCAGTAAGGGCCTAGCGGGGCAAGGGGGGGGCAATGAGCAGTTCTTC
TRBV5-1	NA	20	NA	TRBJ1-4	CASSLDYSFPRGATNEKLFF	TGCGCCAGCAGCTTGGATTATTCTTTCCCCAGGGGAGCAACTAATGAAAAACTGTTTTTT
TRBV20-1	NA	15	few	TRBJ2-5	CSASMRGTFQETQYF	TGCAGTGCTAGTATGCGCGGGACATTCCAAGAGACCCAGTACTTC
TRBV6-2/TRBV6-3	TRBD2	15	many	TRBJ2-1	CASSLLAGPYNEQFF	TGTGCCAGCAGTTTACTAGCGGGCCCCTACAATGAGCAGTTCTTC
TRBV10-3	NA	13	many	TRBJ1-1	CAITRTGSTEAFF	TGTGCCATCACCCGGACGGGTTCCACTGAAGCTTTCTTT
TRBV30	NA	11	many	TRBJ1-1	CACNRQFEAFF	TGTGCCTGTAACCGACAGTTTGAAGCTTTCTTT
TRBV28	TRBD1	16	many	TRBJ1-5	CASSSRQGVVNQPQHF	TGTGCCAGCAGTTCCCGACAGGGAGTCGTAAATCAGCCCCAGCATTTT
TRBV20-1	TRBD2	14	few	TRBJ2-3	CSVEWTSGRDTQYF	TGCAGTGTAGAGTGGACTAGCGGGAGGGATACGCAGTATTTT
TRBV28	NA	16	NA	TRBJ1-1	CASSSPTPARGTEAFF	TGTGCCAGCAGTTCTCCTACCCCGGCGCGTGGAACTGAAGCTTTCTTT
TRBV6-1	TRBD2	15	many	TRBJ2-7	CASRPPRGGAREQYF	TGTGCCAGCAGGCCCCCTCGGGGGGGGGCGCGGGAGCAGTACTTC